This is a list of T cell receptor beta chains from one sample in a study of early T cells in non-severe SARS-CoV-2 infection. In TCRdb, the 5' RACE reads were re-called with MiXCR into one record per CDR3 protein. This sample has approximately 38,000 distinct CDR3 sequences, with around 4.3% found just once. The sequenced material came from whole blood. All receptors come from an adult who was a healthcare worker with PCR-confirmed SARS-CoV-2 infection or an uninfected control (not recorded which). The CDR3 runs from the conserved cysteine through the conserved F or W. The order of the fields is CDR3 length, J gene, V gene, clone size, D gene, CDR3 DNA, CDR3 protein. D genes are given only for firm matches. Clone size, where shown, is once, few, many, or a class for clones that have expanded.

>13|TRBJ1-6|TRBV10-3|many|.
TGTGCCATCACTAAGTCTGATAATTCACCCCTCCACTTT
CAITKSDNSPLHF
>14|TRBJ2-2|TRBV12-3/TRBV12-4|few|.
TGTGCCAGCAGTCCTCCGAGCTACACCGGGGAGCTGTTTTTT
CASSPPSYTGELFF
>13|TRBJ1-1|TRBV5-1|few|.
TGCGCCAGCAGCAGTCCGGCTAACACTGAAGCTTTCTTT
CASSSPANTEAFF
>12|TRBJ2-7|TRBV28|many|.
TGTGCCAGCAGTTCTCAGCCCTACGAGCAGTACTTC
CASSSQPYEQYF
>14|TRBJ2-7|TRBV7-9|many|TRBD2
TGTGCCAGCAGCCTAATGAGCGGGGGCCCCGAGCAGTACTTC
CASSLMSGGPEQYF
>13|TRBJ2-4|TRBV11-3|many|.
TGTGCCAGCAGCTTAAGGCAGGGAAACATTCAGTACTTC
CASSLRQGNIQYF
>15|TRBJ2-3|TRBV10-3|.|.
TGTGCCATCAGTGATACTACCTCTAGCACAGATACGCAGTATTTT
CAISDTTSSTDTQYF
>17|TRBJ2-7|TRBV7-2|few|.
TGTGCCAGCAGCTCGATACTTAGGACCTCCGCGGACTACGAGCAGTACTTC
CASSSILRTSADYEQYF
>14|TRBJ1-1|TRBV6-2/TRBV6-3|many|.
TGTGCCATCCGAAACGCAGGGCGGGACACTGAAGCTTTCTTT
CAIRNAGRDTEAFF
>15|TRBJ1-5|TRBV29-1|many|.
TGCAGCGTTGCACAGGGCGTAGGTAGCAATCAGCCCCAGCATTTT
CSVAQGVGSNQPQHF
>14|TRBJ2-7|TRBV5-4|few|TRBD1
TGTGCCAGCAGCTTCCGGGACAGGGGGTACGAGCAGTACTTC
CASSFRDRGYEQYF
>14|TRBJ2-4|TRBV7-6|.|.
TGTGCCAGCAGCTTAGGCGCAGGAGAAAACATTCAGTACTTC
CASSLGAGENIQYF
>14|TRBJ2-1|TRBV12-3/TRBV12-4|many|.
TGTGCCAGCAGGGGCCGGGGCCCCTACAATGAGCAGTTCTTC
CASRGRGPYNEQFF
>14|TRBJ1-1|TRBV7-9|many|.
TGTGCCAGCAGCTTAGTCGGGCCAGGGACTGAAGCTTTCTTT
CASSLVGPGTEAFF
>13|TRBJ2-5|TRBV18|many|.
TGTGCCAGCTCACCACTGGAGCAAGAGACCCAGTACTTC
CASSPLEQETQYF
>14|TRBJ2-4|TRBV14|many|.
TGTGCCAGCAGCCAAGATTGGTCGGCAAACATTCAGTACTTC
CASSQDWSANIQYF
>15|TRBJ1-5|TRBV6-6|many|TRBD1
TGTGCCAGCAGCGGACAGGGGAAGAGCAATCAGCCCCAGCATTTT
CASSGQGKSNQPQHF
>13|TRBJ2-3|TRBV18|many|.
TGTGCCAGCACTAATGGGGGTCCGGATACGCAGTATTTT
CASTNGGPDTQYF
>14|TRBJ2-1|TRBV6-4|many|.
TGTGCCAGCAGTGTTGATCTAGAGGCCGGTGAGCAGTTCTTC
CASSVDLEAGEQFF
>14|TRBJ2-7|TRBV29-1|many|.
TGCAGCGTGGGCCTATTACTTACGACCTACGAGCAGTACTTC
CSVGLLLTTYEQYF
>16|TRBJ2-7|TRBV19|many|.
TGTGCCAGTAGTGTCGGAGCCACAGGGTATAGCTACGAGCAGTACTTC
CASSVGATGYSYEQYF
>12|TRBJ2-3|TRBV20-1|many|TRBD2
TGCAGTGCTAGTGACCCGACTAGCGGGCCTTTCTTT
CSASDPTSGPFF
>16|TRBJ2-3|TRBV5-1|many|TRBD1
TGCGCCAGCAGCTCGACCGGGACAGGGGGAAGAGATACGCAGTATTTT
CASSSTGTGGRDTQYF
>15|TRBJ1-4|TRBV20-1|.|TRBD1
TGCAGTGCTAGACCAGGGGGTACGACTAATGAAAAACTGTTTTTT
CSARPGGTTNEKLFF
>17|TRBJ1-3|TRBV14|many|.
TGTGCCAGCAGCGACCGACAGAACGTATTCTCTGGAAACACCATATATTTT
CASSDRQNVFSGNTIYF
>14|TRBJ1-1|TRBV29-1|many|.
TGCAGCGTCTGGGCAGGGACTGGGAACACTGAAGCTTTCTTT
CSVWAGTGNTEAFF
>19|TRBJ2-1|TRBV7-2|.|.
TGTGCCAGCAACCCCTTAACCCTTAATCCGGGCGTTGAGGGCAATGAGCAGTTCTTC
CASNPLTLNPGVEGNEQFF
>11|TRBJ2-3|TRBV19|few|.
TGTGCCAGTAGTATAGGAGATACGCAGTATTTT
CASSIGDTQYF
>15|TRBJ2-1|TRBV7-3|.|TRBD2
TGTGCCAGCAGCTTAACAGCGGGAGGGGTCGATGAGCAGTTCTTC
CASSLTAGGVDEQFF
>13|TRBJ1-1|TRBV11-2|many|.
TGTGCCAGCAGCTTTGGTCTTGGGGGAAAAGCTTTCTTT
CASSFGLGGKAFF